The 12 T cell receptor beta chains presented below share a single source sample, sequenced in a study of naive and memory T cell subsets. Two oligonucleotides, mixed equimolar, formed the beta constant-region primer covering TRBC1 and TRBC2. Using its own MiXCR run on the UMI-ligation and nested PCR reads, TCRdb lists one record per CDR3 protein. The data contain 84,000 or so distinct CDR3 sequences, around 7% of them seen just once; the ten biggest clones take up 1.5% to 2%. Sequenced: central memory CD4+ T cells from blood. The receptors derive from a human donor in good health.

The V call is TRBV30, the J call TRBJ1-1; 7 bases agree with TRBD1. Germline V gene sequence: CDR1 GTSNPN, CDR2 SVGIG (reference sequence). V lost 3 bases to trimming and J lost 1 base; unmatched junction nucleotides: 2. This CDR3 has 13 residues. The CDR3 nucleotides read TGTGCCTGGAGAGGGGGCTGGAACACTGAAGCTTTCTTT. Protein sequence: CAWRGGWNTEAFF.

In its sample, this clonotype was seen a few times. The chain recombines TRBV10-3 with TRBJ1-1; 10 bases match TRBD1. V was pared by 10 bases and J by 4 bases, with 15 bases of the junction left unmatched. This CDR3 has 16 residues. Per the germline V gene, CDR1 is ENHRY and CDR2 is SYGVKD. In DNA form, the CDR3 reads TGTGCCACCGGACTCCGGGGGACAGGGGTGGGCACTGAAGCTTTCTTT. Protein: CATGLRGTGVGTEAFF.

The chain links TRBV4-2 to TRBJ2-5, with a weak D call TRBD2 (6 bases). CDR1 is LGHNA and CDR2 is YNFKEQ in the germline V gene. With 0 bases removed from V and 5 bases from J, the gap between germline ends came to 7 bases. This CDR3 is 13 amino acids long. CDR3 nucleotide sequence: TGTGCCAGCAGCCAAGATGGGGGGGAGACCCAGTACTTC. Its translation: CASSQDGGETQYF.

This clonotype was counted at least ten times. V usage is TRBV7-2 and J usage is TRBJ1-1, with 7 bases identical to TRBD1. Germline CDR1 and CDR2: SGHTA and FQGNSA. This CDR3 region has 16 residues. With 2 bases clipped from V and 4 bases from J, the junction kept 10 bases outside the gene matches. The CDR3: CASSLRSAGGGTEAFF. The CDR3 DNA reads as TGTGCCAGCAGCTTAAGGTCGGCAGGGGGTGGCACTGAAGCTTTCTTT.

This clonotype was detected ten times or more. The genes are TRBV30 and TRBJ1-5; D is uncertain. The CDR3 sequence is 13 residues long. The germline V gene has CDR1 GTSNPN and CDR2 SVGIG (reference sequence). Trimming stripped 2 bases from V and 0 bases from J, with 5 bases between. The CDR3 DNA sequence: TGTGCCTGGAGTCGGGATAGCAATCAGCCCCAGCATTTT. Its translation is CAWSRDSNQPQHF.

In regard to this clonotype: One base away lies a much larger clone, so this may be a sequencing read error. The gene calls are TRBV14 and TRBJ1-2; TRBD1 is a possible D gene (6 bases). The CDR3 contains 15 residues. Trimming shortened V by 2 bases and J by 10 bases, and 20 bases separated the two germline ends. Germline V CDR1 and CDR2: SGHDN, FVKESK. This chain's CDR3 is CASSQKGQIPSDYTF. In DNA, the CDR3 is TGTGCCAGCAGCCAAAAAGGACAGATCCCTTCGGACTACACCTTC.

This clonotype was seen a handful of times. This chain joins TRBV11-2 and TRBJ1-2; D gene ambiguous. Deletions cut 1 base from V and 4 bases from J, with 7 bases between. The CDR3 consists of 13 residues. Germline-derived CDR1 and CDR2 are SGHAT and FQNNGV. CDR3 nucleotides: TGTGCCAGCAGCTTAGTTGTCCCCTATGGCTACACCTTC. Amino acids: CASSLVVPYGYTF.

This clonotype has at least ten counts. The chain employs TRBV3-1 and TRBJ1-1; 7 bases are a match to TRBD1. This CDR3 region has 15 residues. The ends lost 3 bases at V and 4 bases at J; junction bases unmatched: 8. Germline-derived CDR1 and CDR2 are LGHDT and YNNKEL (reference sequence). As DNA, the CDR3 is TGTGCCAGCAGCCAGTCCGACAGGGTGGTCACTGAAGCTTTCTTT. Its protein is CASSQSDRVVTEAFF.

This clonotype has at least ten counts. The V gene is TRBV6-2 or TRBV6-3, the J gene TRBJ1-1; tentative D call: TRBD1 (5 bases). Trimming pared 7 bases from V and 8 bases from J, leaving 17 bases between. The germline CDR1 and CDR2 sequences are MNHEY and SVGEGT. This CDR3 spans 13 amino acids. The CDR3 DNA reads as TGTGCCAGCATTCGGACACTCAATTCCGAAGCTTTCTTT. Translation gives CASIRTLNSEAFF.

The V gene is TRBV7-8, the J gene TRBJ2-5, with D perhaps matching TRBD1 (5 bases). Germline V gene sequence: CDR1 SGHVS, CDR2 FQNEAQ. V gave up 4 bases and J gave up 4 bases, with 16 bases separating them. The CDR3 totals 15 residues. This CDR3 reads CASSSADTMGETQYF. The CDR3 bases are TGTGCCAGCAGCTCGGCGGACACCATGGGAGAGACCCAGTACTTC.

This clonotype was seen repeatedly, ten times or more. The chain links TRBV28 to TRBJ1-1; D is ambiguous. Deletions cut 4 bases from V and 3 bases from J, with 15 bases between. Looked up from germline, CDR1 is MDHEN and CDR2 is SYDVKM. The CDR3 runs 15 residues. DNA for the CDR3: TGTGCCAGCAGTTCCCCCAGGAATGGGTACACTGAAGCTTTCTTT. It yields the protein CASSSPRNGYTEAFF.

This clonotype was observed a few times. CDR3 nucleotides: TGTGCCAGCAGCCGCGCGGGGGGGCTCATCGATGAGCAGTTCTTC. Its protein is CASSRAGGLIDEQFF. The chain combines TRBV28 with TRBJ2-1; 9 nucleotides line up with TRBD2. The germline CDR1 and CDR2 sequences are MDHEN and SYDVKM. J gave up 8 bases and V 6 bases, and 11 bases lay outside the gene matches. The CDR3 runs 15 residues. Full variable domain (outside the CDR3, taken from reference TRBV28 and TRBJ2-1): DVKVTQSSRYLVKRTGEKVFLECVQDMDHENMFWYRQDPGLGLRLIYFSYDVKMKEKGDIPEGYSVSREKKERFSLILESASTNQTSMYLCASSRAGGLIDEQFFGPGTRLTVL.